These 15 T cell receptor beta chains share one sample of origin, sequenced in a study of tumor and adjacent non-tumor tissue in lung cancer (dated by TCRdb to 2016 to 2019). RNA was isolated from bulk, unsorted tissue, and RNA quality was assessed with a NanoDrop ND-1000 and an Agilent 2100. Receptor libraries were prepared by multiplex PCR. Reads for this sample came from an Illumina HiSeq 2500. Following protocols modified from ARM-PCR, the researchers constructed TCRbeta libraries through three rounds of nested PCR with primers (Table S4). In TCRdb, the public reads were trimmed at Q25 with fastp and aligned with MiXCR, with productive beta chains retained. Each entry is one CDR3 protein sequence, shown with its most common DNA and genes. The sample table holds more than 60,000 distinct CDR3 sequences, of which roughly 80% were seen once. The top ten clonotypes cover roughly 12% of the sample.

Source material: lung tumor tissue. These receptors were taken from a woman between 50 and 59 years old with non-small cell lung cancer.

Only one count was recorded for this clonotype. A single base separates this from a much larger clone, so it may be a read error. This chain uses TRBV2 with TRBJ2-1; D unclear. V shed 3 bases and J shed 0 bases, with 12 bases lying between them. This CDR3 spans 16 amino acids. The V gene's germline CDR1 is SNHLY and CDR2 FYNNEI. CDR3 loop: CASSDAEPSSYNEQFF. The CDR3 DNA reads as TGTGCCAGCAGTGACGCCGAACCGAGCTCCTACAATGAGCAGTTCTTC.

CDR3 in DNA: TGTGCCAGCAGTCCCTCAATTTCGACAGGAAGACAGTTCTTC. It yields the protein CASSPSISTGRQFF. The rearrangement uses TRBV25-1 and TRBJ2-1, with D possibly matching TRBD1 (6 bases). The CDR3 is 14 residues long. Looked up from germline, CDR1 is MGHDK and CDR2 is SYGVNS. V was cut by 5 bases and J by 13 bases, with 21 bases left in between.

The chain combines TRBV29-1 with TRBJ2-7; D not certain. The CDR3 contains 13 residues. Germline lookup yields CDR1 SQVTM and CDR2 ANQGSEA. Trimming shortened V by 4 bases and J by 2 bases, and 12 bases separated the two germline ends. For the CDR3, the DNA is TGCAGCGTTGGTATTGGGATGGCCTACGAGCAGTACTTC. It encodes CSVGIGMAYEQYF.

As to this clonotype: Here the CDR3 omits its conserved ending phenylalanine or tryptophan, so a read error is the likely source. The DNA is omitted, as the CDR3 cannot be located on it reliably, and the CDR3 follows TCRdb's listing. The gene calls are TRBV29-1 and TRBJ1-4. Germline values: CDR1 SQVTM, CDR2 ANQGSEA. The CDR3 totals 15 residues, both ends included. CDR3 sequence reads: CNVDATGQGREKLFS.

To note about this clonotype: An end of the junction does not agree with germline; a read error may underlie this. This sequence joins TRBV6-1 and TRBJ1-1; D perhaps matches TRBD1 (5 bases). The CDR3 runs to 14 residues. Germline CDR1 is MNHNS and CDR2 is SASEGT. CDR3 residues: CASSVRDDDTEAFF. The DNA of the CDR3 is TGTGCAAGCAGTGTCAGGGACGACGACACTGAAGCTTTCTTT.

This clonotype was seen a few times. At one boundary the junction diverges from the germline segment, which might be a read error. The chain combines TRBV6-1 with TRBJ2-6, with TRBD1 matching over 7 bases. The CDR3 consists of 18 residues. Germline CDR1 MNHNS, CDR2 SASEGT. This CDR3 is CTSSEKGARVSGANVLTF. In nucleotides, the CDR3 is TGTACCAGCAGTGAGAAGGGGGCGAGGGTTTCTGGGGCCAACGTCCTGACTTTC.

Turning to this clonotype: A clone one base away is much larger, so this may be a read error. The rearrangement links TRBV5-1 to TRBJ1-2; no definite D call. There are 15 residues in the CDR3. Between the trimmed V and J ends, which lost 6 bases and 6 bases, there was a span of 21 bases. Germline-derived CDR1 and CDR2 are SGHRS and YFSETQ. In DNA, the CDR3 is TGCGCCAGCATCAAGCAGCCGAGCGCACCGGATGGCTACACCTTC. It encodes CASIKQPSAPDGYTF.

A remark on this clonotype: At one of its ends the junction is not consistent with the germline gene, which may arise from a read error. V usage is TRBV6-6 and J usage is TRBJ1-1; D not resolved. The CDR3 loop spans 14 amino acids. Germline V gene sequence: CDR1 MNHNY, CDR2 SVGAGI (reference sequence). Written as DNA, the CDR3 is TGTGCCAGCGGCCCCGTGACAACTAACACTGAAACTTTCTTT. Protein product: CASGPVTTNTETFF.

Turning to this clonotype: The CDR3 carries no conserved terminal phenylalanine or tryptophan, so it likely arises from a read error. V gene TRBV4-1 combines with J gene TRBJ2-1, with 9 bases lining up with TRBD2. The CDR3 runs to 17 residues. Germline V gives CDR1 MGHRA, CDR2 YSYEKL. This CDR3 reads CTSSQPSGIGTFNEQFL. The CDR3, as DNA: TGCACCAGCAGCCAACCTAGCGGGATTGGCACCTTCAATGAGCAGTTCTTG.

In the case of this clonotype: A junction boundary mismatches the germline segment, possibly from a read error. This sequence joins TRBV29-1 and TRBJ2-3; tentative D call: TRBD2 (5 bases). CDR1 is SQVTM, CDR2 ANQGSEA, per germline. The CDR3 has 14 residues. The CDR3 protein is CIVSSRRESDTQCF. The CDR3 DNA reads as TGCATCGTTTCTAGCAGGAGAGAGTCAGATACGCAGTGTTTT.

The V gene is TRBV6-1, the J gene TRBJ2-7; perhaps TRBD1 as D (5 bases). This CDR3 has 15 residues. Germline CDR1 and CDR2: MNHNS and SASEGT. V lost 6 bases to trimming and J lost 0 bases, with 15 bases between them. CDR3 DNA: TGTGCCAGCAGCACCCACAGGTGGAACTCCTACGAGCAGTACTTC. This encodes CASSTHRWNSYEQYF.

Turning to this clonotype: One end of the junction fails to match germline, which may point to a read error. The chain uses TRBV6-5 and TRBJ2-7; no clear D gene. Germline values: CDR1 MNHEY, CDR2 SVGAGI. This CDR3 comprises 13 residues. CDR3 DNA: TGTACCAGTAGTTACTCGAGAGGTTACGAGCAGTACTTC. Protein: CTSSYSRGYEQYF.

This chain links TRBV18 with TRBJ2-1, with D tentatively TRBD2 (6 bases). V was pared by 8 bases and J by 2 bases, with 13 bases between. This CDR3 region has 14 residues. CDR1 and CDR2 (germline): KGHSH, LQKENI. The CDR3 sequence: CASRGGIAYNEQFF. The CDR3 DNA is TGTGCCAGCCGCGGCGGGATAGCCTACAATGAGCAGTTCTTC.

In regard to this clonotype: Sequence at one end of the junction differs from germline and may be a read error. The chain recombines TRBV4-2 with TRBJ1-1; TRBD1 matches 7 bases. From germline, CDR1 is LGHNA and CDR2 YNFKEQ. This CDR3 comprises 16 residues. CDR3 sequence (DNA): TGCGTCAGCAGCCACCACGACAGGGCCTTGAACACTGAAGCTTTATTT. The encoded protein is CVSSHHDRALNTEALF.

In regard to this clonotype: Just one base apart from a much larger clone, this may be a read error. The chain is built from TRBV20-1 and TRBJ1-5; D is perhaps TRBD1 (5 bases). The closer fit of TRBJ2-3 to the DNA end suggests the J call may be wrong. This CDR3 contains 17 residues. CDR1 is DFQATT and CDR2 is SNEGSKA in the germline V gene (reference sequence). This CDR3 reads CSAGYQGLRLGDQPQYF. The DNA of the CDR3 is TGCAGTGCTGGATATCAGGGTCTAAGACTTGGGGATCAGCCCCAGTATTTT.